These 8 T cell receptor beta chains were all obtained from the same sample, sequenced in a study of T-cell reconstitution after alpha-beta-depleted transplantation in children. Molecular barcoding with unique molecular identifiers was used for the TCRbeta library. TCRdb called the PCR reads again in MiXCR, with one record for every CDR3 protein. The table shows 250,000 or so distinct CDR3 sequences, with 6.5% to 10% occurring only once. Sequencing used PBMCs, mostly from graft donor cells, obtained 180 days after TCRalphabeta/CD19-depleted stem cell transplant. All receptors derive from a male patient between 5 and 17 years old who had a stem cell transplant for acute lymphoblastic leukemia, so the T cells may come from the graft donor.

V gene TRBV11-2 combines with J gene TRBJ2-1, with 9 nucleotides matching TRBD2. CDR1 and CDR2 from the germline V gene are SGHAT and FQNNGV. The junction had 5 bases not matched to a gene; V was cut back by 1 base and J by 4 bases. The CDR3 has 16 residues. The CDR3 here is CASSLVLAGGYNEQFF. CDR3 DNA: TGTGCCAGCAGCTTAGTACTAGCGGGTGGATACAATGAGCAGTTCTTC.

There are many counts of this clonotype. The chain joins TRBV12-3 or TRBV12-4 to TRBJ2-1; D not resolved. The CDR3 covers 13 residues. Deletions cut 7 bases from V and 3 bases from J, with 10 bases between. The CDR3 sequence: CASTGSDYNEQFF. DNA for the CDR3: TGTGCCAGCACGGGCTCGGACTACAATGAGCAGTTCTTC.

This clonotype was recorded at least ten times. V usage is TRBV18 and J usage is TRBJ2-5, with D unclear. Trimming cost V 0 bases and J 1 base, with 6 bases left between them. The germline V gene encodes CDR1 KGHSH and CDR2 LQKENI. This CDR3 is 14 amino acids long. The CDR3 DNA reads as TGTGCCAGCTCACCACCGGCCGTCCAAGAGACCCAGTACTTC. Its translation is CASSPPAVQETQYF.

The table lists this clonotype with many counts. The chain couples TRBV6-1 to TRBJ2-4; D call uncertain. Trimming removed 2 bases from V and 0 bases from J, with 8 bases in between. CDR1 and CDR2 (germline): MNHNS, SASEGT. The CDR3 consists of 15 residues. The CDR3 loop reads CASSEQVLAKNIQYF. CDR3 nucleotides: TGTGCCAGCAGTGAACAGGTGCTAGCCAAAAACATTCAGTACTTC.

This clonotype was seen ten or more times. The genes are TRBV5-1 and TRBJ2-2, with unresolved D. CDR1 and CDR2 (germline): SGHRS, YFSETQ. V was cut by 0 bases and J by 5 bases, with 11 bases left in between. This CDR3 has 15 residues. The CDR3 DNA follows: TGCGCCAGCAGCTTGGTGGTAGCAACGACCGGGGAGCTGTTTTTT. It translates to CASSLVVATTGELFF.

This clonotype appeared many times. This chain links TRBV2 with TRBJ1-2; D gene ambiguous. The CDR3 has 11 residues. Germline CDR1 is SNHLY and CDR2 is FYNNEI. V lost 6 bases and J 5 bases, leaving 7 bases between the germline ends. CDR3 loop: CASRDGYGYTF. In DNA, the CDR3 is TGTGCCAGCAGGGATGGATATGGCTACACCTTC. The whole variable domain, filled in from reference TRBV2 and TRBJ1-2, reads EPEVTQTPSHQVTQMGQEVILRCVPISNHLYFYWYRQILGQKVEFLVSFYNNEISEKSEIFDDQFSVERPDGSNFTLKIRSTKLEDSAMYFCASRDGYGYTFGSGTRLTVV.

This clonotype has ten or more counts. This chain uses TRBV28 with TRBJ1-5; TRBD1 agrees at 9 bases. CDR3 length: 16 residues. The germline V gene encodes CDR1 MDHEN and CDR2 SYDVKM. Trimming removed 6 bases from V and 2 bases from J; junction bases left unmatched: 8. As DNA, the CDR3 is TGTGCCAGCAGATCGGACAGGGGAAGAGGCAATCAGCCCCAGCATTTT. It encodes CASRSDRGRGNQPQHF.

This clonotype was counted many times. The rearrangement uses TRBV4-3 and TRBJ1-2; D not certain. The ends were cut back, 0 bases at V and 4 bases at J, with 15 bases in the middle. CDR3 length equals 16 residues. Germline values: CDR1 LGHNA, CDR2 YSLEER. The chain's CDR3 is CASSQDRQRISYGYTF. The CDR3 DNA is TGCGCCAGCAGCCAAGATCGGCAGCGGATAAGCTATGGCTACACCTTC.